This TCR beta chain appears in the sequencing data of a study of T cells in Graves' hyperthyroidism and ophthalmopathy. The CDR3 has 15 amino acids. V was clipped by 2 bases and J by 4 bases, with 14 bases between them. The investigators amplified TCR beta CDR3 regions from RNA transcripts. First-round RT-PCR with HTBI primers amplified the TCR CDR3 region. TCRdb called the multiplex PCR reads again in MiXCR, with one record for every CDR3 protein. The sample shows about 460,000 distinct CDR3 sequences, roughly 22% of them seen only once. A word on this clonotype: This could be a read error, since a much larger clone is one nucleotide away.

The specimen was blood. The chain combines TRBV12-3 or TRBV12-4 with TRBJ1-1; tentative D call: TRBD1 (5 bases). The origin of this receptor is a woman aged 70-85 years with Graves' ophthalmopathy. The CDR3, as DNA: TGTGCCAGCAGTTTAATGGGGGGAGCGAGCACTGAAGCTTTCTTT. Protein sequence: CASSLMGGASTEAFF.